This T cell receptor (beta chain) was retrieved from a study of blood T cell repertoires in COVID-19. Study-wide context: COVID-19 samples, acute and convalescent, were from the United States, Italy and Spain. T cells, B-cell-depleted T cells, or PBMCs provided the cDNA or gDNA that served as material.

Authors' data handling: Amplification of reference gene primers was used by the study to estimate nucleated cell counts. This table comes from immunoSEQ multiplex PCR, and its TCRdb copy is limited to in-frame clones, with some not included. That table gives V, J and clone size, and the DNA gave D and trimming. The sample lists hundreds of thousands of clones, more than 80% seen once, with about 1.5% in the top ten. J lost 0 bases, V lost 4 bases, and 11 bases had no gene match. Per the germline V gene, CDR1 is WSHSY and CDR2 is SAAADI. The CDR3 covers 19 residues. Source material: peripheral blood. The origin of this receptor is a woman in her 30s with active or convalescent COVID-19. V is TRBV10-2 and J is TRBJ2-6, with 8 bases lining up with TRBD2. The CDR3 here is CASSARLSGGSSGANVLTF. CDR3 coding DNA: TGCGCCAGCAGTGCCCGCCTCAGCGGGGGTTCCTCTGGGGCCAACGTCCTGACTTTC.